The next 15 T cell receptor beta chains were all read from a single sample in a study of CD8+CD57+ T cells in acquired aplastic anemia. For sequencing, patients were chosen who had shown expansion of CD8+CD57+ cells by flow cytometry. Genomic DNA acted as the template from which TCR beta VDJ combination and CDR3 sequence profiling were carried out. TCRdb ran MiXCR on the reads and lists one entry per CDR3 protein. The data hold just over 450,000 distinct CDR3 sequences, with roughly a third observed a single time. The sample was sorted CD4+, CD8+, or CD8+CD57+ T cells (not recorded which) from PBMCs. The receptors were sampled from a human donor with aplastic anemia.

As concerns this clonotype: A much larger clone is a single base away; this may be a read error. J is TRBJ1-2 and V is TRBV25-1, with a tentative D call TRBD1 (5 bases). The CDR3 is 13 residues long. The germline gives CDR1 MGHDK, CDR2 SYGVNS. Between the trimmed V and J ends, which lost 11 bases and 3 bases, there was a span of 16 bases. CDR3 sequence: CAGTRSRDYGYTF. The CDR3, as DNA: TGTGCCGGCACCCGAAGCAGGGACTATGGCTACACCTTC.

As to this clonotype: This clone may be a read error of a much larger clone one base away. V gene TRBV25-1 combines with J gene TRBJ1-6; D gene ambiguous. The CDR3 spans 14 residues. V lost 10 bases and J 7 bases, leaving 17 bases between the germline ends. Germline CDR1 reads MGHDK; CDR2 reads SYGVNS. CDR3 sequence reads: CAISPGSHNSPLHF. The CDR3 region has the DNA TGTGCCATCAGCCCCGGGTCCCACAATTCACCCCTCCACTTT.

This clonotype has at least ten counts. The genes are TRBV11-2 and TRBJ1-6; no clear D gene. Trimming removed 1 base from V and 8 bases from J, with 12 bases in between. This CDR3 comprises 15 residues. Germline V gene data show CDR1 as SGHAT and CDR2 as FQNNGV. In DNA form, the CDR3 reads TGTGCCAGCAGCTTAGCTGGGCTGAAGGATTCACCCCTCCACTTT. It specifies CASSLAGLKDSPLHF.

In this sample, this clonotype turned up a few times. A read error may be the cause here, since a much bigger clone is one base away. This is likely a read error, given that the CDR3 carries no conserved phenylalanine or tryptophan at its end. The CDR3 DNA sequence: TGCAGCGTACAGGGGGCGCCTGAAAAACTGTTTCTT. Protein: CSVQGAPEKLFL. The chain employs TRBV29-1 and TRBJ1-4, with 9 positions matching TRBD1. Germline V gene lookup returns CDR1 SQVTM and CDR2 ANQGSEA. The CDR3 has 12 amino acids. V gave up 6 bases and J gave up 7 bases; unmatched junction bases: 3.

Concerning this clonotype itself: At one of its ends the junction is not consistent with the germline gene, which may arise from a read error. The chain uses TRBV30 and TRBJ1-4, with 9 positions matching TRBD1. This CDR3 comprises 13 residues. The germline V gene has CDR1 GTSNPN and CDR2 SVGIG (reference sequence). The CDR3 DNA sequence: TGTGCCTGGAGGACAGGGGGATCCCAAAAACTGGTTTTT. Translation gives CAWRTGGSQKLVF.

V and J are TRBV5-1 and TRBJ2-1; 10 bases agree with TRBD2. The CDR3 is 14 amino acids. CDR1 is SGHRS and CDR2 is YFSETQ in the germline V gene. V was clipped by 1 base and J by 5 bases; unmatched bases: 0. This CDR3 reads CASSLTSGNNEQFF. The CDR3 DNA sequence: TGCGCCAGCAGCTTGACTAGCGGGAACAATGAGCAGTTCTTC.

This clonotype was counted once. V usage is TRBV10-3 and J usage is TRBJ1-1; D unclear. In germline, CDR1 is ENHRY, CDR2 SYGVKD. V was trimmed by 7 bases and J by 4 bases, leaving 16 bases between them. This CDR3 is 14 amino acids long. The CDR3 region is CAIKDFERGTEAFF. The CDR3, as DNA: TGTGCCATCAAGGATTTTGAACGGGGCACTGAAGCTTTCTTT.

This clonotype came up many times. V and J are TRBV12-3 or TRBV12-4 and TRBJ1-6, with unresolved D. This CDR3 is built from 15 residues. Trimming pared 4 bases from V and 6 bases from J, leaving 13 bases between. The CDR3 loop is CASSSGLLLNSPLHF. CDR3 DNA: TGTGCCAGCAGTTCAGGACTCCTTCTTAATTCACCCCTCCACTTT.

To note about this clonotype: The junction does not match germline at one end; this may be a read error. V is TRBV30 and J is TRBJ1-3; D not certain. The CDR3 consists of 11 residues. Germline V lookup: CDR1 GTSNPN, CDR2 SVGIG (reference sequence). The DNA of the CDR3 is TGTGCCTGGGGCTCTGGGAACACCATATATTTT. It yields the protein CAWGSGNTIYF.

On this clonotype itself: A much more abundant neighbour one base away suggests this may be a read error. This sequence joins TRBV7-9 and TRBJ1-2; D is ambiguous. CDR1 is SEHNR, CDR2 FQNEAQ, per germline (reference sequence). This CDR3 has 12 amino acids. V was pared by 4 bases and J by 7 bases, with 10 bases between. The CDR3 protein is CASSSKLRGYTF. In DNA, the CDR3 is TGTGCCAGCAGCTCCAAACTTCGTGGCTACACCTTC.

To note about this clonotype: Sequence at one end of the junction differs from germline and may be a read error. This sequence joins TRBV6-5 and TRBJ2-2, with D maybe TRBD1 (6 bases). CDR3 size: 16 residues. The germline V gene has CDR1 MNHEY and CDR2 SVGAGI. The CDR3 is CASGYGWTANTGELFF. DNA of the CDR3: TGTGCCAGCGGTTACGGGTGGACAGCTAACACCGGGGAGCTGTTTTTT.

The V gene is TRBV7-8, the J gene TRBJ1-1; tentatively, D is TRBD1 (5 bases). The CDR3 length is 11 residues. V was pared by 9 bases and J by 5 bases, with 10 bases between. Germline CDR1 reads SGHVS; CDR2 reads FQNEAQ. The CDR3 protein is CARGRGTEAFF. The CDR3 nucleotides are TGTGCCAGGGGGCGAGGAACTGAAGCTTTCTTT.

V and J are TRBV29-1 and TRBJ1-3; D uncertain. The CDR3 is 12 residues long. V was clipped by 6 bases and J by 4 bases, with 10 bases between them. The germline gives CDR1 SQVTM, CDR2 ANQGSEA. The CDR3, as DNA: TGCAGCGTGGCAACTTCAGGAAACACCATATATTTT. The encoded protein is CSVATSGNTIYF.

This clonotype came up many times. The rearrangement links TRBV7-6 to TRBJ2-7, with D maybe TRBD2 (6 bases). This CDR3 comprises 15 residues. Germline-derived CDR1 and CDR2 are SGHVS and FNYEAQ. Trimming removed 5 bases from V and 2 bases from J, with 16 bases in between. The CDR3 nucleotides are TGTGCCAGCAGCCTACGGGCGGGGAGCCCCTACGAGCAGTACTTC. It encodes CASSLRAGSPYEQYF.

In its sample, this clonotype was seen many times. The chain uses TRBV29-1 and TRBJ2-2; TRBD2 matches at 11 bases. This CDR3 comprises 14 residues. Germline CDR1 reads SQVTM; CDR2 reads ANQGSEA. J lost 6 bases, V lost 5 bases, and 5 bases had no gene match. CDR3 amino acids: CSVHSGRAAGELFF. In DNA form, the CDR3 reads TGCAGCGTTCATAGCGGGAGGGCCGCCGGGGAGCTGTTTTTT.